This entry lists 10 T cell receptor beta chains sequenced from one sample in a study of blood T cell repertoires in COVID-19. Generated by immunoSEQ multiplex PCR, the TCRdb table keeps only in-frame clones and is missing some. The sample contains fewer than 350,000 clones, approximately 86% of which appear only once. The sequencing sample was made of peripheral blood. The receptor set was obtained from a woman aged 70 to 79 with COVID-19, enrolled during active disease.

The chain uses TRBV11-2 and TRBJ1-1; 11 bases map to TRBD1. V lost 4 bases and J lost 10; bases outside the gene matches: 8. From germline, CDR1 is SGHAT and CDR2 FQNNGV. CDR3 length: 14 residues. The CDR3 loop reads CASSSSGTGGLAFF. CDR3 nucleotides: TGTGCCAGCAGCTCTAGTGGGACAGGGGGTCTAGCTTTCTTT.

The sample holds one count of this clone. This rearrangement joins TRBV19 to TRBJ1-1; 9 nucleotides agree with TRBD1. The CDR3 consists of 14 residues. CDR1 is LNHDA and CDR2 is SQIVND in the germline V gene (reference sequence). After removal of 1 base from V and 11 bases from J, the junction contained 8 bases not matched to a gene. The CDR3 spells CASSIVGQGEWAFF. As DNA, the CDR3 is TGTGCCAGTAGTATAGTGGGACAGGGCGAATGGGCTTTCTTT.

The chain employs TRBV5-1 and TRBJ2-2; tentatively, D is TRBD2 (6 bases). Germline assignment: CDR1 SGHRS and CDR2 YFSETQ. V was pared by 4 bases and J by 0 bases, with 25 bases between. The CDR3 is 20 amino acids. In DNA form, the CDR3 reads TGCGCCAGCAGCCCCGGGACTTTGAGGGGCCAAATTACGAACACCGGGGAGCTGTTTTTT. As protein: CASSPGTLRGQITNTGELFF.

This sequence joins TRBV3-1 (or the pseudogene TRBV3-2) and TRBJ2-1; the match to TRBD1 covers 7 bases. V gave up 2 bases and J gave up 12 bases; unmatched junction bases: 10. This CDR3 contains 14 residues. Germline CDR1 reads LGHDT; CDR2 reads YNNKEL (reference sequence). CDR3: CASSQSTGARRQFF. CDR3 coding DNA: TGTGCCAGCAGCCAATCAACAGGGGCTCGGCGGCAGTTCTTC.

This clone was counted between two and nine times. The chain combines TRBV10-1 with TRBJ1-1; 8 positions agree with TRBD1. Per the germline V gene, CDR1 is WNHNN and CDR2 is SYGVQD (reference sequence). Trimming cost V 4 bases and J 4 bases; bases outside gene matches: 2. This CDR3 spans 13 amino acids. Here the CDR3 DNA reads TGCGCCAGCAGTGCCACAGGGGGCACTGAAGCTTTCTTT. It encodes CASSATGGTEAFF.

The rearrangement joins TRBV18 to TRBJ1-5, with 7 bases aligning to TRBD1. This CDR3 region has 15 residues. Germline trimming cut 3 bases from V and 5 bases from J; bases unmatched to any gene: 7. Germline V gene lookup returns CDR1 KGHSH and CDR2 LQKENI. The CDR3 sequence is CASSPDKGADQPQHF. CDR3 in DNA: TGTGCCAGCTCACCTGATAAGGGGGCAGATCAGCCCCAGCATTTT.

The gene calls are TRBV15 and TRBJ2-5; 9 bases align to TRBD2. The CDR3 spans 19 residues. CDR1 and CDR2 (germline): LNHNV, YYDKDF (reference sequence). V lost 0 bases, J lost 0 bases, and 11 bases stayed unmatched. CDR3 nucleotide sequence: TGTGCCACCAGCAGAGACCTTACCGGGACTAGCCTGTACCAAGAGACCCAGTACTTC. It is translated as CATSRDLTGTSLYQETQYF.

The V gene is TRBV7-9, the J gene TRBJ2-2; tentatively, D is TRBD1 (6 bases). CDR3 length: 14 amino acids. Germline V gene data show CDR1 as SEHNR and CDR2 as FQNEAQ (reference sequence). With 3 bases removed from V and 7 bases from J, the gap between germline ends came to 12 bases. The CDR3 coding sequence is TGTGCCAGCAGCTTCTTGGGGGCCGGCGGGGAGCTGTTTTTT. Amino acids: CASSFLGAGGELFF.

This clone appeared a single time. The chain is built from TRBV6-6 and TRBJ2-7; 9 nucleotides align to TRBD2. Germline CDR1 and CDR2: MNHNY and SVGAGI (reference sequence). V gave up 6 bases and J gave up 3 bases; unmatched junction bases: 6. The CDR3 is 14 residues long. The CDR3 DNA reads TGTGCCAGCAGAAGCGCGGGAGGGGGCTACGAGCAGTACTTC. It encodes CASRSAGGGYEQYF.

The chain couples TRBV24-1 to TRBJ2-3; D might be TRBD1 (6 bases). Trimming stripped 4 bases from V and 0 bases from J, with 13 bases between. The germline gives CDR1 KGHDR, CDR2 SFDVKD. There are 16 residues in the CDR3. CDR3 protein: CATSDVDRTSTDTQYF. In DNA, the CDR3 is TGTGCCACCAGTGACGTCGACAGGACTAGCACAGATACGCAGTATTTT.